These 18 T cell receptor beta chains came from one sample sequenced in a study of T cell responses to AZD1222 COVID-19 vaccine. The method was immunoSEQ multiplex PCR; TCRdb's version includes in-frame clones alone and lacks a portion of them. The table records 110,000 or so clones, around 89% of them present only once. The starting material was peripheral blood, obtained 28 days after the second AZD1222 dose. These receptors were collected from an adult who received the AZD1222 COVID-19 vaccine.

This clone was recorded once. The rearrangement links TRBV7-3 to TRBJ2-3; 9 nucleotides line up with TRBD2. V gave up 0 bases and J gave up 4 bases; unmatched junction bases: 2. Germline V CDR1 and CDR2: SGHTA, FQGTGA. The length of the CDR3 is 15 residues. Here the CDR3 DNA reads TGTGCCAGCAGCTTAACTAGCGGGGGCTCAGATACGCAGTATTTT. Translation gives CASSLTSGGSDTQYF. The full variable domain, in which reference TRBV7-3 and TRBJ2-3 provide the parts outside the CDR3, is GAGVSQTPSNKVTEKGKYVELRCDPISGHTALYWYRQSLGQGPEFLIYFQGTGAADDSGLPNDRFFAVRPEGSVSTLKIQRTERGDSAVYLCASSLTSGGSDTQYFGPGTRLTVL.

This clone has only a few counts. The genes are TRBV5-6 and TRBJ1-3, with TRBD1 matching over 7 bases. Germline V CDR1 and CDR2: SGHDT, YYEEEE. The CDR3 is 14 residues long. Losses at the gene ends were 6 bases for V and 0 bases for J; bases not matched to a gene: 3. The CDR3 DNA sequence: TGTGCCAGCAACGACAGGGCCTCTGGAAACACCATATATTTT. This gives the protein CASNDRASGNTIYF.

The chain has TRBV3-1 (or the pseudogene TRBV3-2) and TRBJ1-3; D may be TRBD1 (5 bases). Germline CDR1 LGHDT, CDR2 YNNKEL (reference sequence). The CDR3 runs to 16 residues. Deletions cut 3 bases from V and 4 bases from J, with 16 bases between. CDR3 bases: TGTGCCAGCAGCCACGAGGGGCAGATGGAAGGAAACACCATATATTTT. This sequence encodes CASSHEGQMEGNTIYF.

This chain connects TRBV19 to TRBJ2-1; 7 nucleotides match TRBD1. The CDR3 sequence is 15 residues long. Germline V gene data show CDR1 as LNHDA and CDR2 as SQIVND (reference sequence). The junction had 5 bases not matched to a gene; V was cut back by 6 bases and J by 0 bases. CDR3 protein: CASRGGLSSYNEQFF. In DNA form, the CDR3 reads TGTGCCAGTAGAGGGGGCCTGAGCTCCTACAATGAGCAGTTCTTC.

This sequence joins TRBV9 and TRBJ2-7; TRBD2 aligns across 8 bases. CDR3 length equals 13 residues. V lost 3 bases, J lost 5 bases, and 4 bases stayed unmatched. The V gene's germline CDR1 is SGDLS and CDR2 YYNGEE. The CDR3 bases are TGTGCCAGCAGCGCGGGAGGGGGGGACGAGCAGTACTTC. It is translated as CASSAGGGDEQYF.

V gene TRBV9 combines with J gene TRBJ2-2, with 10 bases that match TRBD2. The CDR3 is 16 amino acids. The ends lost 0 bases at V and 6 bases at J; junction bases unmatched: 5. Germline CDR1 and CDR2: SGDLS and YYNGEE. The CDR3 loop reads CASSVAASGGPGELFF. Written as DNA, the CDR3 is TGTGCCAGCAGCGTAGCGGCTAGCGGGGGCCCCGGGGAGCTGTTTTTT.

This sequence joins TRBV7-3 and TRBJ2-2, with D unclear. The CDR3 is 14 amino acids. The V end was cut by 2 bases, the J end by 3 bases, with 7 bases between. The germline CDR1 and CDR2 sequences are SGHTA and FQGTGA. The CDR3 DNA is TGTGCCAGCAGCTTATTAGGGCACACCGGGGAGCTGTTTTTT. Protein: CASSLLGHTGELFF.

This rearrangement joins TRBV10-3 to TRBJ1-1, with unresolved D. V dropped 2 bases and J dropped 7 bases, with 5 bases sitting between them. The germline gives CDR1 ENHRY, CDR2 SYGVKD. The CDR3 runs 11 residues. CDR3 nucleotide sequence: TGTGCCATCAGTGAGGCCCTTGAAGCTTTCTTT. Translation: CAISEALEAFF.

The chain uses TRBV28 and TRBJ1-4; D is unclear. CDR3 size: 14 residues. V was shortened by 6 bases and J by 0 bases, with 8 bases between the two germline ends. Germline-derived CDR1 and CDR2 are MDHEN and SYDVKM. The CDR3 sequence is CASRLGTTNEKLFF. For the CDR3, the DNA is TGTGCCAGCAGATTGGGGACAACTAATGAAAAACTGTTTTTT.

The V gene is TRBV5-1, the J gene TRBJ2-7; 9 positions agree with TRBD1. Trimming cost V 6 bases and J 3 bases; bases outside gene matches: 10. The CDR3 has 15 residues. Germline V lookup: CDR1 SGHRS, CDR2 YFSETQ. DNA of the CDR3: TGCGCCAGCATCGGTCCGGGACAGGGAAACTACGAGCAGTACTTC. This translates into CASIGPGQGNYEQYF.

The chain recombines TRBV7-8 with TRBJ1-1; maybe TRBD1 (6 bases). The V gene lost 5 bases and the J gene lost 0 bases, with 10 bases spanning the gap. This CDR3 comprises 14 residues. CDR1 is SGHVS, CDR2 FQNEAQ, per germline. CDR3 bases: TGTGCCAGCAGCCCCAGACAGGTGAACACTGAAGCTTTCTTT. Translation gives CASSPRQVNTEAFF. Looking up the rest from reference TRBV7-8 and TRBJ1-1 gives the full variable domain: GAGVSQSPRYKVAKRGQDVALRCDPISGHVSLFWYQQALGQGPEFLTYFQNEAQLDKSGLPSDRFFAERPEGSVSTLKIQRTQQEDSAVYLCASSPRQVNTEAFFGQGTRLTVV.

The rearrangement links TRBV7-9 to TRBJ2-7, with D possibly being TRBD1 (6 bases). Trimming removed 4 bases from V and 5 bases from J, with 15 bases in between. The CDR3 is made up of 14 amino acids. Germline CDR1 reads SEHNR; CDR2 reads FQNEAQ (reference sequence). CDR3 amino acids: CASSSRGGGDEQYF. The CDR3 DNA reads TGTGCCAGCAGCTCCCGTGGGGGCGGAGACGAGCAGTACTTC.

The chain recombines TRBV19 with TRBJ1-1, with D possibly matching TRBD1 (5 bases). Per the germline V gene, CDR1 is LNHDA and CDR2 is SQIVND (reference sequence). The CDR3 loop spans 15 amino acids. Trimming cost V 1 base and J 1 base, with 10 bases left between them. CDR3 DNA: TGTGCCAGTAGTATAGTAGCCAGGGAGAACACTGAAGCTTTCTTT. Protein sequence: CASSIVARENTEAFF. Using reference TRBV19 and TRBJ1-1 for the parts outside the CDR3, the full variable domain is DGGITQSPKYLFRKEGQNVTLSCEQNLNHDAMYWYRQDPGQGLRLIYYSQIVNDFQKGDIAEGYSVSREKKESFPLTVTSAQKNPTAFYLCASSIVARENTEAFFGQGTRLTVV.

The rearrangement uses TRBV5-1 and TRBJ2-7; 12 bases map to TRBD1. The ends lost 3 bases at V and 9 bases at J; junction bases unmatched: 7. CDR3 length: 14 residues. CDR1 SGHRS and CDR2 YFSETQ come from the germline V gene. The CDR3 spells CASSSAGQGALQYF. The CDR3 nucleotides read TGCGCCAGCAGCTCCGCGGGACAGGGGGCTTTGCAGTACTTC.

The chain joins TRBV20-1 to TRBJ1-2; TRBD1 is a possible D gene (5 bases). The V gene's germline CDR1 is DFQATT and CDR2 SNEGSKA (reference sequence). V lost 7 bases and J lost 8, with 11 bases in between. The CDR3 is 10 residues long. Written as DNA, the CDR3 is TGCAGTGGCCGACAGTCCGGCTACACCTTC. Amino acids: CSGRQSGYTF.

The CDR3 DNA follows: TGCGCCAGCAGCCAAGTAGTGGGGGGGTTCGAACAAGAGACCCAGTACTTC. As protein: CASSQVVGGFEQETQYF. The J gene is TRBJ2-5, the V gene TRBV4-1, with 7 bases aligning to TRBD2. This CDR3 contains 17 residues. V lost 1 base and J lost 2; bases outside the gene matches: 10. CDR1 MGHRA and CDR2 YSYEKL come from the germline V gene.

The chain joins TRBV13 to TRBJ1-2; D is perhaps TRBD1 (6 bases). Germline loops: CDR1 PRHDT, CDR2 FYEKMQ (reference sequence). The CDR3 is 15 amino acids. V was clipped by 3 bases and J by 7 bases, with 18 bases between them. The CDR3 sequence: CASSLGGSRAGGYTF. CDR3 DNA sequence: TGTGCCAGCAGCTTGGGGGGCAGCCGGGCGGGTGGCTACACCTTC.

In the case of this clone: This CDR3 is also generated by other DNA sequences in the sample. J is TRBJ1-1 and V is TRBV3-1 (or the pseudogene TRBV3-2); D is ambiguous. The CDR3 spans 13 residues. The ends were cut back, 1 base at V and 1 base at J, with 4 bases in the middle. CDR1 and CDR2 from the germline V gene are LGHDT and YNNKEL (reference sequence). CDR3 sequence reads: CASSQVENTEAFF. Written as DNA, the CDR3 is TGTGCCAGCAGCCAAGTAGAGAACACTGAAGCTTTCTTT.